A selection of T cell receptor beta chains follows, all from one sample in a study of OX40 agonist ivuxolimab in advanced cancers. Here immunoSEQ multiplex PCR was the method, and the copy in TCRdb shows in-frame clones only, minus some. The table shows tens of thousands of clones, with approximately 90% occurring only once. The sequenced sample was CD4+ or CD8+ T cells sorted from blood, obtained in a trial of the OX40 agonist ivuxolimab. The receptors were sampled from an adult with an advanced solid tumor such as melanoma, head and neck, liver or kidney cancer. The CDR3 runs from the conserved cysteine through the conserved F or W. D genes are given only for firm matches. Size is omitted from some rows. Given values are once, few, many or a class for expanded clones.

cdr3_length clone_size d_call j_call v_call cdr3_nt cdr3_aa
14 - - TRBJ1-2 TRBV30 TGTGCCTGTCTCCAGGGTCGGGTGCCTTATGGCTACACCTTC CACLQGRVPYGYTF
11 few - TRBJ1-1 TRBV20-1 TGCAGTGCGGCCGGGACTGAGGAAGCTTTCTTT CSAAGTEEAFF
13 - - TRBJ1-2 TRBV11-2 TGTGCCAGCAGCTTAGGGCCGGAATATGGCTACACCTTC CASSLGPEYGYTF
15 few TRBD1 TRBJ1-5 TRBV28 TGTGCCAGCAGTAGAGGGACAGGGTCTAATCAGCCCCAGCATTTT CASSRGTGSNQPQHF
12 - - TRBJ2-3 TRBV5-8 TGTGCCAGCAGCCTTCAGACAGATACGCAGTATTTT CASSLQTDTQYF
13 - - TRBJ1-2 TRBV6-5 TGTGCCAGCACCGCCCCGGGGGTTTATGGCTACACCTTC CASTAPGVYGYTF
15 - TRBD2 TRBJ2-7 TRBV9 TGTGCCAGCAGCCCGGGGACTAGCGGGTTTTACGAGCAGTACTTC CASSPGTSGFYEQYF
14 - TRBD1 TRBJ2-7 TRBV28 TGTGCCACGTTACGGGGGACAGGGATCAACGAGCAGTACTTC CATLRGTGINEQYF
14 - TRBD1 TRBJ2-2 TRBV10-2 TGCGCCAGCAGGGGACAGGGGAGCACCGGGGAGCTGTTTTTT CASRGQGSTGELFF
15 - - TRBJ1-5 TRBV5-4 TGTGCCAGCCCTAGGCCGGGGCCTGCCAATCAGCCCCAGCATTTT CASPRPGPANQPQHF
15 - TRBD2 TRBJ2-7 TRBV19 TGTGCCAGTAGCCTGCAGGCGGGGGGTACCTACGAGCAGTACTTC CASSLQAGGTYEQYF
14 once TRBD1 TRBJ1-1 TRBV19 TGTGCCAGTAATCAGGGGGCAACGAACACTGAAGCTTTCTTT CASNQGATNTEAFF
13 - - TRBJ1-1 TRBV5-1 TGCGCCAGCAGCTCCCCGAACCACGCTGAAGCTTTCTTT CASSSPNHAEAFF
17 - TRBD1 TRBJ2-3 TRBV7-9 TGTGCCAGCAGCGCCCAGAACCAGGGGGCTGGGGCAGATACGCAGTATTTT CASSAQNQGAGADTQYF
15 - TRBD1 TRBJ1-6 TRBV18 TGTGCCAGCTCACCAGAGGACAGGGGGATTTCACCCCTCCACTTT CASSPEDRGISPLHF
15 - TRBD1 TRBJ2-5 TRBV28 TGTGCCAGCTTCCGGGACAGTGGCTCCCAAGAGACCCAGTACTTC CASFRDSGSQETQYF
11 - - TRBJ1-1 TRBV5-6 TGTGCCAGCAGCTTGGACACTGAAGCTTTCTTT CASSLDTEAFF
17 - - TRBJ2-3 TRBV7-2 TGTGCCAGCAGCTCGTTTGGGCCACCGCTTAGCACAGATACGCAGTATTTT CASSSFGPPLSTDTQYF
13 - - TRBJ1-2 TRBV6-5 TGTGCCAGCAGCCCTGGTATTAACTATGGCTACACCTTC CASSPGINYGYTF
16 few - TRBJ2-2 TRBV9 TGTGCCAGCAGCGTATCTTATCAGGGCCTCACCGGGGAGCTGTTTTTT CASSVSYQGLTGELFF
13 - - TRBJ2-7 TRBV4-1 TGCGCCAGCAGCCAAGCGCAGGGATACGAGCAGTACTTC CASSQAQGYEQYF
15 - - TRBJ2-7 TRBV6-1 TGTGCCAGCAGTCAAATTATGACAGTCTCCTACGAGCAGTACTTC CASSQIMTVSYEQYF
13 - - TRBJ1-1 TRBV7-9 TGTGCCAGCAGCCCGACAGTAGACACTGAAGCTTTCTTT CASSPTVDTEAFF
12 once - TRBJ2-1 TRBV11-2 TGTGCCAGCAGCCTACAGGGAAATGAGCAGTTCTTC CASSLQGNEQFF
15 - - TRBJ1-2 TRBV6-6 TGTGCCAGCAGTTACGCGGACAGAGCTAACTATGGCTACACCTTC CASSYADRANYGYTF
15 - TRBD1 TRBJ1-4 TRBV18 TGTGCCAGCTCACGGCGGGACAGCAGTAATGAAAAACTGTTTTTT CASSRRDSSNEKLFF
15 - TRBD1 TRBJ1-2 TRBV9 TGTGCCAGCAGCCGCCAGGGGGGCACTAACTATGGCTACACCTTC CASSRQGGTNYGYTF
13 - - TRBJ1-5 TRBV7-9 TGTGCCAGCAGCTTATTGGAGAATCAGCCCCAGCATTTT CASSLLENQPQHF
13 - - TRBJ2-5 TRBV5-1 TGCGCCAGCAGCAGGGACATCCAAGAGACCCAGTACTTC CASSRDIQETQYF
13 - - TRBJ2-7 TRBV4-1 TGCGCCAGCAGCCCCCCCCCGGGATCCGAGCAGTACTTC CASSPPPGSEQYF
15 - TRBD1 TRBJ2-3 TRBV7-9 TGTGCCAGCAGCTGGGGACAGGGGGCCGGAGATACGCAGTATTTT CASSWGQGAGDTQYF
18 once - TRBJ2-3 TRBV9 TGTGCCAGCAGCCCCATTGGGTCTCGGGCCACTAGCACAGATACGCAGTATTTT CASSPIGSRATSTDTQYF
15 - - TRBJ2-7 TRBV6-5 TGTGCCAGCACCTCGGGACACGGTGCCTCCTACGAGCAGTACTTC CASTSGHGASYEQYF
13 - - TRBJ1-1 TRBV5-1 TGCGCCAGCAGCCCCCGGACAGAAGCTGAAGCTTTCTTT CASSPRTEAEAFF
15 - - TRBJ1-1 TRBV14 TGTGCCAGCAGCCAAGGTCGCGGAAGGAACACTGAAGCTTTCTTT CASSQGRGRNTEAFF
15 - TRBD1 TRBJ2-7 TRBV5-4 TGTGCCAGCAGCTTGAGAGGGGGCAGGTCCTACGAGCAGTACTTC CASSLRGGRSYEQYF
15 - TRBD2 TRBJ2-2 TRBV7-3 TGTGCCAGCAGCTTGGGAGGGAGATGGGGCGGGGAGCTGTTTTTT CASSLGGRWGGELFF
15 - - TRBJ2-1 TRBV10-3 TGTGCCATCAGCCGAGGGACGGAAACCTACAATGAGCAGTTCTTC CAISRGTETYNEQFF
13 - - TRBJ1-1 TRBV30 TGTGCCTGGAGGGATAGCCGGAACACTGAAGCTTTCTTT CAWRDSRNTEAFF
13 once - TRBJ2-5 TRBV19 TGTGCCAGTAGTCTTAGCATTTGGGAGACCCAGTACTTC CASSLSIWETQYF
11 - - TRBJ1-3 TRBV6-6 TGTGCCAGCATGTTACGGAACACCATATATTTT CASMLRNTIYF
12 - - TRBJ1-1 TRBV10-2 TGCGCCAGCAGTGGGGGGGGCTTGGGGGCTTTCTTT CASSGGGLGAFF
13 - - TRBJ2-3 TRBV19 TGTGCCAGTAGTATGGGGCCCACAGGAACGCAGTATTTT CASSMGPTGTQYF
16 - - TRBJ2-7 TRBV27 TGTGCCAGCAGTTTGGGACCGGGGGGCAGCTCCTACGAGCAGTACTTC CASSLGPGGSSYEQYF
15 - - TRBJ1-5 TRBV7-9 TGTGCCAGCAGCTTTGGAGGATATAGCAATCAGCCCCAGCATTTT CASSFGGYSNQPQHF
14 once TRBD1 TRBJ2-5 TRBV30 TGTGCCTGGCATCCGGGACAGCCTCAAGAGACCCAGTACTTC CAWHPGQPQETQYF
11 - - TRBJ2-7 TRBV1 TGCACCGGGGGTCGACCCTACGAGCAGTACTTC CTGGRPYEQYF